This paragraph covers one TCR beta chain sequence. The antigen is unknown. The data were taken from a study of cytotoxic CD8 clonotypes in ibrutinib-treated CLL. Looking at the study overall: Across the patients, around 10 were relapsed/refractory, under 16 treatment-naive and 17 to 18 IGHV unmutated. Regarding the study as a whole: Clonality at baseline surpassed age-matched healthy donors and tracked circulating CD8+ T-cell counts.

Only in-frame clones appear in the TCRdb table, and some are missing; sequencing was by immunoSEQ multiplex PCR. The table has some 81,000 clones, around 75% seen once; the top ten hold 4% to 5.5%. The TCR was taken from a human donor with chronic lymphocytic leukemia. This specimen consisted of PBMCs, obtained after 12 months of ibrutinib treatment.

CDR3 amino acids: CAISEWGLRPSGELFF. The DNA of the CDR3 is TGTGCCATCAGTGAGTGGGGACTTCGCCCATCCGGGGAGCTGTTTTTT. V gene TRBV10-3 combines with J gene TRBJ2-2; TRBD2 is a possible D gene (6 bases). Trimming took 1 base from V and 6 from J, leaving 15 bases between them. Germline lookup yields CDR1 ENHRY and CDR2 SYGVKD. The CDR3 loop spans 16 amino acids.